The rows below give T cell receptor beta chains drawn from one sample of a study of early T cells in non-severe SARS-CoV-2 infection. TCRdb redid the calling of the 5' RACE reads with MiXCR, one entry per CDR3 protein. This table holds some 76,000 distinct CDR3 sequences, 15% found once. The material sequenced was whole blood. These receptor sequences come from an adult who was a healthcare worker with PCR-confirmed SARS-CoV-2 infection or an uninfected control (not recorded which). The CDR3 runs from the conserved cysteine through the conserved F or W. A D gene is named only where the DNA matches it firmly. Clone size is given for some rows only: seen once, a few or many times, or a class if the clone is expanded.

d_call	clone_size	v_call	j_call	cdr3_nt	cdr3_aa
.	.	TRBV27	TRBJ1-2	TGTGCCAGCAGTTTCCACCAGGGGAGCAGGAACTATGGCTACACCTTC	CASSFHQGSRNYGYTF
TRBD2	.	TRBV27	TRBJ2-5	TGTGCCAGCAGTTATAGCGGGGGGAGCGCACAAGAGACCCAGTACTTC	CASSYSGGSAQETQYF
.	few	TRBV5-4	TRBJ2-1	TGTGCCAGCAGCTCTCGGGCGGCGAGCTCCTACAATGAGCAGTTCTTC	CASSSRAASSYNEQFF
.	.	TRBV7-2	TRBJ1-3	TGTGCCAGCAGCGCCCGAAACACCATATATTTT	CASSARNTIYF
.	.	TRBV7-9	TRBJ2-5	TGTGCCAGCAGCTGGGGCAGGATAGAAGAGACCCAGTACTTC	CASSWGRIEETQYF
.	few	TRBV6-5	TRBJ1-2	TGTGCCAGCAGCACTAATCCCCGGGGAGGGGGCTATGGCTACACCTTC	CASSTNPRGGGYGYTF
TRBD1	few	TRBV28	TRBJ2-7	TGTGCCAGCAGTTTATGGGGACAGGGCAACGAGCAGTACTTC	CASSLWGQGNEQYF
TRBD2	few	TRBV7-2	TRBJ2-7	TGTGCCAGCAGCCTAGGGACTATAATCTCCTACGAGCAGTACTTC	CASSLGTIISYEQYF
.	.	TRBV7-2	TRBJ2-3	TGTGCCAGCAGCCCACCCTTTCGTGGAGGCACAGATACGCAGTATTTT	CASSPPFRGGTDTQYF
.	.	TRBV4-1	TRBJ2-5	TGCGCCAGCAGCCGCGCATCATCCGGGACAGAGACCCAGTACTTC	CASSRASSGTETQYF
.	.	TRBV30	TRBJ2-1	TGTGCCTGGAGTGTACGGTACAATGAGCAGTTCTTC	CAWSVRYNEQFF
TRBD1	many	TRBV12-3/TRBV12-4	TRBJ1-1	TGTGCCAGCTGGGGGGGACAGGGGGCTATGAACACTGAAGCTTTCTTT	CASWGGQGAMNTEAFF
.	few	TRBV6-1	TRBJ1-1	TGTGCCAGCACAGCGGGCGAGAACACTGAAGCTTTCTTT	CASTAGENTEAFF
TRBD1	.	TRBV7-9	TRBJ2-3	TGTGCCAGCAGCTCGAAGACAGGGGCAGGCGCAGATACGCAGTATTTT	CASSSKTGAGADTQYF
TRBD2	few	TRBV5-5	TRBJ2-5	TGTGCCAGCAGCTCTGCGGGGGTGGGTCAAGAGACCCAGTACTTC	CASSSAGVGQETQYF
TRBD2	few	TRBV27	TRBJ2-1	TGTGCCAGCAGTTTGGCTAGCGGGAGCTCCAGGGGGGATGAGCAGTTCTTC	CASSLASGSSRGDEQFF